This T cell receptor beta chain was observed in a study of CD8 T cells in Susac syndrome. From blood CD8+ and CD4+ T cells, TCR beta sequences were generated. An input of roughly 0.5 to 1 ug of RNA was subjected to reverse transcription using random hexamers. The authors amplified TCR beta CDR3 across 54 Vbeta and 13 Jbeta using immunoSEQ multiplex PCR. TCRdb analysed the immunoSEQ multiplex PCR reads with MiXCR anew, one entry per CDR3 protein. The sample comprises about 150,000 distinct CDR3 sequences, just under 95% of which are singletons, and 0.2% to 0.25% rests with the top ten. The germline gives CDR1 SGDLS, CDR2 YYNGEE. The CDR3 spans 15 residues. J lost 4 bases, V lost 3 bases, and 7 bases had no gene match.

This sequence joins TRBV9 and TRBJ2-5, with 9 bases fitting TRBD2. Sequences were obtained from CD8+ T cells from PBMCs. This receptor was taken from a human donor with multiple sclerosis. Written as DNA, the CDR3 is TGTGCCAGCAGCGGAAGCGGGGGGCCCCGAGAGACCCAGTACTTC. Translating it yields CASSGSGGPRETQYF.